What follows are 27 T cell receptor beta chains derived from one specimen sequenced in a study of blood T cell repertoires in COVID-19. Sequenced by immunoSEQ multiplex PCR; TCRdb stores in-frame clones only, minus some. Here the sample spans approximately 300,000 clones, 85% being singletons. The sample comprised PBMCs or T cells enriched from blood (not recorded which). The receptors were gathered from a woman between 25 and 40 years old who had been exposed to COVID-19.

The chain employs TRBV28 and TRBJ1-1; D ambiguous. Deletions cut 5 bases from V and 4 bases from J, with 14 bases between. This CDR3 is 14 amino acids long. Germline CDR1 and CDR2: MDHEN and SYDVKM. The CDR3 DNA reads as TGTGCCAGCAGTCTGAGTGGTCCGATCACTGAAGCTTTCTTT. This gives the protein CASSLSGPITEAFF.

The V gene is TRBV11-2, the J gene TRBJ2-7; TRBD1 agrees at 7 bases. The length of the CDR3 is 14 residues. Trimming at V came to 5 bases and at J to 3 bases, leaving 7 bases not matched to a gene. The V gene's germline CDR1 is SGHAT and CDR2 FQNNGV. The DNA for the CDR3 is TGTGCCAGCAGCCCTAACAGGGGAAGCTACGAGCAGTACTTC. Amino acids: CASSPNRGSYEQYF.

The rearrangement joins TRBV5-6 to TRBJ1-5; 9 bases are shared with TRBD1. This CDR3 comprises 15 residues. The ends lost 0 bases at V and 4 bases at J; junction bases unmatched: 2. CDR1 and CDR2 from the germline V gene are SGHDT and YYEEEE. The CDR3 spells CASSLGDRENQPQHF. DNA of the CDR3: TGTGCCAGCAGCTTGGGGGACAGGGAGAATCAGCCCCAGCATTTT.

This chain links TRBV27 with TRBJ2-1; 8 nucleotides match TRBD1. Germline V lookup: CDR1 MNHEY, CDR2 SMNVEV (reference sequence). With 6 bases clipped from V and 8 bases from J, the junction kept 15 bases outside the gene matches. This CDR3 comprises 16 residues. The CDR3 is CASRSRGLARLDEQFF. The CDR3 DNA sequence: TGTGCCAGCAGATCCAGGGGGCTAGCCCGGTTGGATGAGCAGTTCTTC.

J is TRBJ2-2 and V is TRBV30, with TRBD1 matching 8 bases. CDR3 size: 19 residues. CDR1 and CDR2 from the germline V gene are GTSNPN and SVGIG (reference sequence). The J segment lost 4 bases and the V segment lost 0 bases, leaving 16 bases of the junction unmatched. CDR3 sequence: CAWSVNYDRGLPFTGELFF. In DNA form, the CDR3 reads TGTGCCTGGAGTGTTAATTACGACAGGGGTCTTCCCTTCACCGGGGAGCTGTTTTTT.

The chain recombines TRBV7-3 with TRBJ2-3, with 12 bases lining up with TRBD2. CDR3 length: 16 amino acids. Trimming cost V 5 bases and J 3 bases; bases outside gene matches: 6. Per germline, CDR1 SGHTA and CDR2 FQGTGA. CDR3 sequence reads: CASSQTSGRVTDTQYF. CDR3 nucleotides: TGTGCCAGCAGCCAGACTAGCGGGAGAGTAACAGATACGCAGTATTTT.

This sequence joins TRBV20-1 and TRBJ1-4; D gene unclear. The V and J ends lost 3 bases and 4 bases respectively, with 12 bases between them. CDR3 length equals 14 residues. CDR1 DFQATT and CDR2 SNEGSKA come from the germline V gene (reference sequence). The DNA of the CDR3 is TGCAGTGCTAGTGAACAGCCCGTTAATGAAAAACTGTTTTTT. Protein: CSASEQPVNEKLFF.

The chain combines TRBV30 with TRBJ1-1; perhaps TRBD1 as D (6 bases). The CDR3 length is 14 residues. CDR1 is GTSNPN, CDR2 SVGIG, per germline (reference sequence). The V end was cut by 2 bases, the J end by 1 base, with 11 bases between. The CDR3 region has the DNA TGTGCCTGGAGTCCGGGACACGCGAACACTGAAGCTTTCTTT. The encoded protein is CAWSPGHANTEAFF. Full variable domain (rest looked up from reference TRBV30 and TRBJ1-1): SQTIHQWPATLVQPVGSPLSLECTVEGTSNPNLYWYRQAAGRGLQLLFYSVGIGQISSEVPQNLSASRPQDRQFILSSKKLLLSDSGFYLCAWSPGHANTEAFFGQGTRLTVV.

The chain is built from TRBV6-5 and TRBJ1-3; 8 nucleotides align to TRBD1. V was clipped by 10 bases and J by 2 bases; unmatched bases: 7. Germline V CDR1 and CDR2: MNHEY, SVGAGI. The CDR3 loop spans 14 amino acids. CDR3: CATELQGAGNTIYF. CDR3 DNA: TGTGCCACCGAATTACAGGGGGCTGGAAACACCATATATTTT.

Comment on this clone: It may be a read error: a sequence one base away is much more abundant. The chain employs TRBV7-3 and TRBJ1-1, with D unresolved. Trimming cost V 5 bases and J 0 bases, with 7 bases left between them. CDR3 length: 13 amino acids. The germline V gene encodes CDR1 SGHTA and CDR2 FQGTGA. The CDR3 is CASSPQMNTEAFF. In DNA, the CDR3 is TGTGCCAGCAGCCCCCAAATGAACACTGAAGCTTTCTTT.

The chain uses TRBV9 and TRBJ1-6; D is possibly TRBD1 (5 bases). This CDR3 has 15 amino acids. The germline gives CDR1 SGDLS, CDR2 YYNGEE. V lost 4 bases and J lost 6, with 14 bases in between. The CDR3 here is CASSPQASPNSPLHF. DNA for the CDR3: TGTGCCAGCAGCCCACAGGCCTCCCCTAATTCACCCCTCCACTTT.

The V gene is TRBV30, the J gene TRBJ2-3; 9 bases line up with TRBD1. V gave up 0 bases and J gave up 1 base; unmatched junction bases: 5. The CDR3 extends over 16 amino acids. CDR1 and CDR2 from the germline V gene are GTSNPN and SVGIG (reference sequence). CDR3 DNA sequence: TGTGCCTGGAGTGTACCCGGGACAGGGCGCACAGATACGCAGTATTTT. Protein product: CAWSVPGTGRTDTQYF.

The rearrangement links TRBV6-5 to TRBJ1-6; possible D gene TRBD1, 5 bases. CDR1 MNHEY and CDR2 SVGAGI come from the germline V gene. The V end lost 8 bases, the J end lost 5 bases, and 13 bases lay between the germline ends. CDR3 length equals 14 residues. The CDR3 loop reads CASQKGANNSPLHF. Written as DNA, the CDR3 is TGTGCCAGCCAGAAAGGGGCCAATAATTCACCCCTCCACTTT.

CDR3 in DNA: TGTGCCAGCAGTGAACGACTAGCGGAAGTTTACGAGCAGTACTTC. This sequence encodes CASSERLAEVYEQYF. This chain joins TRBV6-1 and TRBJ2-7, with 9 positions matching TRBD2. Trimming took 2 bases from V and 4 from J; bases not matched to a gene: 6. Germline V gene sequence: CDR1 MNHNS, CDR2 SASEGT. This CDR3 contains 15 residues.

The chain is built from TRBV30 and TRBJ1-6; D perhaps matches TRBD1 (6 bases). V lost 2 bases, J lost 7 bases, and 12 bases lay in between. The CDR3 spans 14 residues. Per germline, CDR1 GTSNPN and CDR2 SVGIG (reference sequence). The DNA of the CDR3 is TGTGCCTGGAGTAGGACAGAGAAGAATTCACCCCTCCACTTT. As protein: CAWSRTEKNSPLHF.

The J gene is TRBJ2-7, the V gene TRBV4-1; TRBD1 matches 7 bases. Trimming removed 1 base from V and 8 bases from J; junction bases left unmatched: 8. CDR3 length equals 14 residues. The germline gives CDR1 MGHRA, CDR2 YSYEKL. Here the CDR3 reads CASSQVGQVKQQYF. In DNA form, the CDR3 reads TGCGCCAGCAGCCAAGTTGGACAGGTTAAGCAGCAGTACTTC.

Concerning this clone itself: In the same sample, other DNA sequences code for this CDR3. V gene TRBV28 combines with J gene TRBJ2-7; no firm D call. The V gene's germline CDR1 is MDHEN and CDR2 SYDVKM. V was clipped by 3 bases and J by 0 bases, with 9 bases between them. There are 14 residues in the CDR3. The CDR3, as DNA: TGTGCCAGCAGTTTCTCACGGGTCTCCTACGAGCAGTACTTC. Protein sequence: CASSFSRVSYEQYF.

The chain joins TRBV28 to TRBJ1-3; 7 bases align to TRBD1. The trim removed 7 bases at V and 2 bases at J, leaving 8 bases unmatched. The CDR3 has 15 amino acids. Germline lookup yields CDR1 MDHEN and CDR2 SYDVKM. As DNA, the CDR3 is TGTGCCAGCATTGGAGACAGGGTCGCTGGAAACACCATATATTTT. Its translation is CASIGDRVAGNTIYF.

V gene TRBV19 combines with J gene TRBJ1-5; D is perhaps TRBD1 (6 bases). Trimming removed 8 bases at V and 0 bases at J, with 14 bases between. This CDR3 is built from 15 residues. Germline lookup yields CDR1 LNHDA and CDR2 SQIVND (reference sequence). The DNA of the CDR3 is TGTGCCAGTGACGCAGGGGATTATAGCAATCAGCCCCAGCATTTT. It yields the protein CASDAGDYSNQPQHF.

The chain employs TRBV10-3 and TRBJ1-1; a possible D gene is TRBD1 (5 bases). This CDR3 has 13 residues. Germline CDR1 is ENHRY and CDR2 is SYGVKD. The germline V and J ends were trimmed by 9 bases and 0 bases, with 11 bases remaining between them. CDR3 loop: CAMEGTLNTEAFF. The CDR3 DNA reads as TGTGCCATGGAGGGGACGCTGAACACTGAAGCTTTCTTT.

The chain combines TRBV7-3 with TRBJ2-3; D might be TRBD1 (6 bases). Trimming took 5 bases from V and 0 from J, leaving 12 bases between them. CDR1 SGHTA and CDR2 FQGTGA come from the germline V gene. This CDR3 is built from 15 residues. The CDR3 loop reads CASSRTVSSTDTQYF. The DNA for the CDR3 is TGTGCCAGCAGCCGGACAGTATCTAGCACAGATACGCAGTATTTT.

The rearrangement links TRBV27 to TRBJ2-2; D might be TRBD1 (6 bases). V gave up 5 bases and J gave up 7 bases, with 17 bases separating them. The CDR3 contains 15 residues. Germline CDR1 and CDR2: MNHEY and SMNVEV (reference sequence). As DNA, the CDR3 is TGTGCCAGCAGTCCCATACAGGGAGCTGACGGGGAGCTGTTTTTT. As protein: CASSPIQGADGELFF.

This clone was detected once. The chain recombines TRBV12-3 or TRBV12-4 with TRBJ2-7; D might be TRBD1 (5 bases). V lost 3 bases and J lost 4, with 10 bases in between. The CDR3 runs 13 residues. The CDR3 region has the DNA TGTGCCAGCAGTTTTCACAGGATATACGAGCAGTACTTC. Its translation is CASSFHRIYEQYF.

About this clone: The germline gene is not matched at one end of the junction; a read error may be the cause. The chain recombines TRBV7-2 with TRBJ2-3, with 8 bases identical to TRBD2. Germline lookup yields CDR1 SGHTA and CDR2 FQGNSA. The CDR3 is 16 amino acids. CDR3 in amino acids: CASSLGAAGGTNTQYF. The CDR3, as DNA: TGTGCCAGCAGCTTAGGGGCGGCGGGGGGCACAAATACGCAGTATTTT. The variable domain in full, with the rest retrieved from reference TRBV7-2 and TRBJ2-3, is GAGVSQSPSNKVTEKGKDVELRCDPISGHTALYWYRQSLGQGLEFLIYFQGNSAPDKSGLPSDRFSAERTGGSVSTLTIQRTQQEDSAVYLCASSLGAAGGTNTQYFGPGTRLTVL.

The V and J genes are TRBV7-8 and TRBJ1-2, with 10 positions matching TRBD1. CDR1 SGHVS and CDR2 FQNEAQ come from the germline V gene. This CDR3 region has 14 residues. The trim removed 5 bases at V and 4 bases at J, leaving 4 bases unmatched. CDR3 in DNA: TGTGCCAGCAGCATTTGGACAGGGGGCTATGGCTACACCTTC. It is translated as CASSIWTGGYGYTF.

The rearrangement joins TRBV9 to TRBJ2-6; D call uncertain. The CDR3 contains 16 residues. Per the germline V gene, CDR1 is SGDLS and CDR2 is YYNGEE. V dropped 4 bases and J dropped 0 bases, with 11 bases sitting between them. CDR3 DNA: TGTGCCAGCAGCCCCCGATACAGCTCTGGGGCCAACGTCCTGACTTTC. Protein sequence: CASSPRYSSGANVLTF.

This chain joins TRBV5-4 and TRBJ1-2; a weak D match, TRBD1 (6 bases). The V and J ends lost 0 bases and 6 bases respectively, with 9 bases between them. Germline V gene lookup returns CDR1 SGHNT and CDR2 YYREEE (reference sequence). The CDR3 totals 13 residues. The CDR3 coding sequence is TGTGCCAGCAGCTTGGCAGGGGCGAATGGCTACACCTTC. Protein: CASSLAGANGYTF.